The subject of this entry is one T cell receptor beta chain. The table came from immunoSEQ multiplex PCR; TCRdb's copy has only in-frame clones and leaves some out. The sample has fewer than 90,000 clones, approximately 95% seen once. The data are from a study of T cell changes during pregnancy in multiple sclerosis. Germline CDR1 reads SGHNT; CDR2 reads YYREEE (reference sequence). This CDR3 is built from 13 residues. V lost 0 bases, J lost 6 bases, and 6 bases lay in between. The receptor was derived from a female donor in good health, enrolled as a control in a pregnancy study. The rearrangement uses TRBV5-4 and TRBJ2-2; TRBD2 might be the D (5 bases). The material was peripheral blood, obtained after pregnancy. The CDR3 DNA reads TGTGCCAGCAGCTTGGGGGAGTCCGGGGAGCTGTTTTTT. Protein product: CASSLGESGELFF.